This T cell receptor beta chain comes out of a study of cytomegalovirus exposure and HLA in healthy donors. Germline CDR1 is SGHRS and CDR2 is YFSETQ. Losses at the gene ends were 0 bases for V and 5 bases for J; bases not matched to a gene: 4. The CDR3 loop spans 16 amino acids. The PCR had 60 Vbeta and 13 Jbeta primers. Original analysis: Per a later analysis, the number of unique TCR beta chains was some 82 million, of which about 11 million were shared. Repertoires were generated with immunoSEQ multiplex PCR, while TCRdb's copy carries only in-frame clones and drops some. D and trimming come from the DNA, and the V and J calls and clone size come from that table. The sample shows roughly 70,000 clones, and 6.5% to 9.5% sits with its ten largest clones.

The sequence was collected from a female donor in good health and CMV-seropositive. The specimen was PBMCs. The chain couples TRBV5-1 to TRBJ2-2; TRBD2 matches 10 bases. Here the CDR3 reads CASSLASGSSTGELFF. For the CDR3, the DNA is TGCGCCAGCAGCTTGGCTAGCGGGAGTAGTACCGGGGAGCTGTTTTTT.